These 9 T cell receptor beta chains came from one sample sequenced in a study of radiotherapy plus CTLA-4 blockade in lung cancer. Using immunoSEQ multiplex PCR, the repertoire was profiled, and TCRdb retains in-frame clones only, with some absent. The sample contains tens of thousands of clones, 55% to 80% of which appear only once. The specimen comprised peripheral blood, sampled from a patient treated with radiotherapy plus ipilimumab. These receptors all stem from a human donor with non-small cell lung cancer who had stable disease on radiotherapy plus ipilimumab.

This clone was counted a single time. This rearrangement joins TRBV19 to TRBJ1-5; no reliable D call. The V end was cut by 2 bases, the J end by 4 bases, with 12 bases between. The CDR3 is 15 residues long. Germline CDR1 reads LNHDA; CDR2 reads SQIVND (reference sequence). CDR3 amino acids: CASSITSGFNQPQHF. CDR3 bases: TGTGCCAGTAGTATAACTAGCGGGTTTAATCAGCCCCAGCATTTT.

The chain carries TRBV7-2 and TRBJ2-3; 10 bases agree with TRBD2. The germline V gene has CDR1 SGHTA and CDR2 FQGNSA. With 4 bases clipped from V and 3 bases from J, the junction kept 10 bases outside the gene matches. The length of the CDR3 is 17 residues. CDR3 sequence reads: CASSSGQRGGSTDTQYF. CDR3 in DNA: TGTGCCAGCAGCTCTGGCCAGCGGGGGGGATCAACAGATACGCAGTATTTT. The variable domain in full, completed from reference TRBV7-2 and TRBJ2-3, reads GAGVSQSPSNKVTEKGKDVELRCDPISGHTALYWYRQSLGQGLEFLIYFQGNSAPDKSGLPSDRFSAERTGGSVSTLTIQRTQQEDSAVYLCASSSGQRGGSTDTQYFGPGTRLTVL.

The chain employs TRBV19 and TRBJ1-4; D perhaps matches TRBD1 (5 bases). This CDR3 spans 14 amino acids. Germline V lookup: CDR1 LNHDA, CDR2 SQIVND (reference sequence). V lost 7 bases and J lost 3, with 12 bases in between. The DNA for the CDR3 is TGTGCCAGTAATGGTGGGGCTCCTAATGAAAAACTGTTTTTT. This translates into CASNGGAPNEKLFF.

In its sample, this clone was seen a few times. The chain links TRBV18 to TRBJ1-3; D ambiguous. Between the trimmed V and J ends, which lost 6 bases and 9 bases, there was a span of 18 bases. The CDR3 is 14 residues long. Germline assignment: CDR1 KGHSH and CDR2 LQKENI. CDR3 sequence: CASSRTAPGGTIYF. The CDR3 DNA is TGTGCCAGCTCTCGGACCGCCCCGGGAGGCACCATATATTTT.

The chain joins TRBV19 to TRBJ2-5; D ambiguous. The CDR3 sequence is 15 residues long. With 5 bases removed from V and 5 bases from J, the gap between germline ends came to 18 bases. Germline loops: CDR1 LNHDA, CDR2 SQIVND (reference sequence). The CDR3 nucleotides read TGTGCCAGTAGTCGACTGCCCTTAAGTTTGGAGACCCAGTACTTC. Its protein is CASSRLPLSLETQYF.

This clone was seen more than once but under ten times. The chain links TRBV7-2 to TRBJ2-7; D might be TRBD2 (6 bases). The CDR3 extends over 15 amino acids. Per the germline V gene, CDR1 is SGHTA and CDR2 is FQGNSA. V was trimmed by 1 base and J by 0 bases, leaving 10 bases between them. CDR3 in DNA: TGTGCCAGCAGCTTAGGTGCGGGGAGCTCCTACGAGCAGTACTTC. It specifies CASSLGAGSSYEQYF.

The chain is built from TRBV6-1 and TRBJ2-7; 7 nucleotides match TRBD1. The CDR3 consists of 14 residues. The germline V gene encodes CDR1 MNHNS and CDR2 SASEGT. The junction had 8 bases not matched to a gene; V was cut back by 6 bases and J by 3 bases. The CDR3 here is CASSKGQLIYEQYF. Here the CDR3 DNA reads TGTGCCAGCAGCAAGGGACAGCTAATCTACGAGCAGTACTTC.

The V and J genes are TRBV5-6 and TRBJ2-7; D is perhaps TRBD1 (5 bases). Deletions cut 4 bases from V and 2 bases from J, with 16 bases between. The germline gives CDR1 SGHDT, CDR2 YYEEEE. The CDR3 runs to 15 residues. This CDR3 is CASSPFWTPTYEQYF. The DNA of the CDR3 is TGTGCCAGCAGCCCTTTCTGGACACCTACCTACGAGCAGTACTTC.

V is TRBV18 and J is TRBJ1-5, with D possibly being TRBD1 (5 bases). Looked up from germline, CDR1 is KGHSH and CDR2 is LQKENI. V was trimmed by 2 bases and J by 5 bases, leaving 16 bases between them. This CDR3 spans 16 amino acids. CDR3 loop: CASSPFRADRDQPQHF. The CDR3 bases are TGTGCCAGCTCACCATTCAGGGCAGATAGGGATCAGCCCCAGCATTTT.